These 19 T cell receptor beta chains share one sample of origin, sequenced in a study of vaccination and CD4 T cells after COVID-19 (dated 2022 in TCRdb). The library came from PCR. Instrument used: Illumina iSeq 100. DNA from cultured CD4+ T cells was subjected to TCR sequencing with the Oncomine TCR Beta short-read assay at the Johns Hopkins FTIC core. The public reads were reanalyzed by TCRdb: fastp trimming at Q25, MiXCR alignment, in-frame beta chains only. Every CDR3 protein is listed once, alongside the most common genes and DNA of its rows. The table for this sample lists 19,000 or so distinct CDR3 sequences; roughly 46% of them were counted only once. Roughly 3.1% of the sample is taken by the ten largest. The sample's treatment or condition label is to be understood as: approximately nine-day PBMC culture with coronavirus spike peptide pools or control peptides (ViraFEST assay). No antigen is known for these receptors.

The sample in question was CD4+ T cells from blood, cultured in vitro, obtained after SARS-CoV-2 vaccination. The origin of the receptors is a human donor who had recovered from COVID-19.

The V call is TRBV24-1, the J call TRBJ2-3; D assignment may be TRBD1 or TRBD2 (6 bases each). Trimming left V 8 bases short and J 5 bases short, with 13 bases between. CDR3 length equals 13 residues. CDR1 and CDR2 from the germline V gene are KGHDR and SFDVKD. CDR3 sequence: CATMPGAEDTQYF. The DNA of the CDR3 is TGTGCCACCATGCCGGGGGCTGAAGATACGCAGTATTTT.

On this clonotype itself: A junction end diverges from the germline sequence, so it may reflect a read error. The gene calls are TRBV6-5 and TRBJ2-7; 7 positions agree with TRBD2. Per germline, CDR1 MNHEY and CDR2 SVGAGI. CDR3 length: 16 residues. The CDR3 reads CASSYGGRGSSDEQYF. The CDR3 nucleotides are TGTGCCAGCAGTTACGGTGGGCGGGGGTCCTCCGACGAGCAGTACTTC.

V gene TRBV7-9 combines with J gene TRBJ1-1, with TRBD1 matching 7 bases. The germline gives CDR1 SEHNR, CDR2 FQNEAQ (reference sequence). V shed 2 bases and J 1 base; nucleotides not matched to a gene: 4. There are 15 residues in the CDR3. CDR3: CASSLRQGKNTEAFF. In nucleotides, the CDR3 is TGTGCCAGCAGCTTACGACAGGGAAAGAACACTGAAGCTTTCTTT.

V and J are TRBV20-1 and TRBJ1-5; D remains ambiguous. The CDR3 runs to 15 residues. The V gene's germline CDR1 is DFQATT and CDR2 SNEGSKA (reference sequence). V was pared by 0 bases and J by 0 bases, with 9 bases between. As DNA, the CDR3 is TGCAGTGCTAGAGACAGGAGATATAGCAATCAGCCCCAGCATTTT. Translated: CSARDRRYSNQPQHF.

This clonotype has more than one count but fewer than ten. The V gene is TRBV6-1, the J gene TRBJ1-1; unclear D gene. The germline V gene has CDR1 MNHNS and CDR2 SASEGT. The CDR3 totals 11 residues. V lost 4 bases and J 11 bases, leaving 11 bases between the germline ends. CDR3 bases: TGTGCCAGCAGTGGACTTCATAAGGCTTTCTTT. Protein sequence: CASSGLHKAFF.

The V and J genes are TRBV6-5 and TRBJ2-5, with D tentatively TRBD1 (6 bases). The CDR3 spans 14 residues. V was pared by 0 bases and J by 5 bases, with 10 bases between. Germline lookup yields CDR1 MNHEY and CDR2 SVGAGI. CDR3 in amino acids: CASSYSGTMETQYF. The CDR3 nucleotides read TGTGCCAGCAGTTACTCGGGGACAATGGAGACCCAGTACTTC.

The chain links TRBV7-9 to TRBJ2-7; 10 nucleotides align to TRBD2. The germline V gene encodes CDR1 SEHNR and CDR2 FQNEAQ (reference sequence). The CDR3 spans 15 residues. J lost 9 bases, V lost 5 bases, and 13 bases had no gene match. CDR3 nucleotides: TGTGCCAGCAGCGGCAGACTAGCGGGTGGGGAAGGGCAGTACTTC. Amino acids: CASSGRLAGGEGQYF.

The rearrangement links TRBV19 to TRBJ1-1; a weak D match, TRBD1 (6 bases). V was clipped by 3 bases and J by 7 bases, with 15 bases between them. Germline lookup yields CDR1 LNHDA and CDR2 SQIVND (reference sequence). The CDR3 is 14 amino acids. The CDR3 spells CASSITGTPSEAFF. CDR3 nucleotide sequence: TGTGCCAGTAGTATTACCGGGACACCAAGTGAAGCTTTCTTT. Together with reference TRBV19 and TRBJ1-1, the CDR3 gives the full variable domain: DGGITQSPKYLFRKEGQNVTLSCEQNLNHDAMYWYRQDPGQGLRLIYYSQIVNDFQKGDIAEGYSVSREKKESFPLTVTSAQKNPTAFYLCASSITGTPSEAFFGQGTRLTVV.

This chain joins TRBV20-1 and TRBJ2-7, with 9 bases identical to TRBD2. V shed 1 base, J shed 7 bases, and the junction held 17 bases outside the gene matches. Germline CDR1 is DFQATT and CDR2 is SNEGSKA (reference sequence). CDR3 length: 17 amino acids. The CDR3 nucleotides read TGCAGTGCTAGAGTAGGTTTCGTGGCTAGCGGGACGAGGGAGCAGTACTTC. Its translation is CSARVGFVASGTREQYF.

The V gene is TRBV6-2 or TRBV6-3, the J gene TRBJ2-7, with 8 bases fitting TRBD2. V was clipped by 6 bases and J by 10 bases; unmatched bases: 14. Germline loops: CDR1 MNHEY, CDR2 SVGEGT. This CDR3 has 14 residues. Here the CDR3 DNA reads TGTGCCAGCAGGCAACGGGCGGGAGGAGCAACCCAGTACTTC. It specifies CASRQRAGGATQYF.

V gene TRBV6-2 or TRBV6-3 combines with J gene TRBJ2-7; D is unresolved. The CDR3 spans 15 residues. CDR1 and CDR2 from the germline V gene are MNHEY and SVGEGT. V was shortened by 5 bases and J by 2 bases, with 16 bases between the two germline ends. This CDR3 reads CASSPVGRSTYEQYF. Here the CDR3 DNA reads TGTGCCAGCAGTCCCGTGGGCAGGTCTACCTACGAGCAGTACTTC.

The chain employs TRBV5-4 and TRBJ2-7; TRBD2 matches 9 bases. Germline CDR1 and CDR2: SGHNT and YYREEE (reference sequence). The ends lost 4 bases at V and 3 bases at J; junction bases unmatched: 2. The CDR3 consists of 13 residues. CDR3 in DNA: TGTGCCAGCAGCCTGACTAGCGGCTACGAGCAGTACTTC. As protein: CASSLTSGYEQYF.

The rearrangement uses TRBV6-5 and TRBJ2-3, with 9 bases fitting TRBD1. The V gene's germline CDR1 is MNHEY and CDR2 SVGAGI. V was pared by 4 bases and J by 14 bases, with 7 bases of the junction left unmatched. The CDR3 is 12 residues long. The CDR3 DNA sequence: TGTGCCAGCAGTTCCCGGAGACAGGGGGTGTATTTT. This encodes CASSSRRQGVYF.

There are a few counts of this clonotype. V is TRBV27 and J is TRBJ2-2, with 8 bases fitting TRBD2. The ends lost 5 bases at V and 5 bases at J; junction bases unmatched: 13. Germline assignment: CDR1 MNHEY and CDR2 SMNVEV (reference sequence). This CDR3 contains 17 residues. CDR3 sequence reads: CASSKHGAGAGTGELFF. The CDR3 coding sequence is TGTGCCAGCAGTAAACACGGAGCGGGGGCGGGTACCGGGGAGCTGTTTTTT.

The chain is built from TRBV7-2 and TRBJ2-3; no clear D gene. CDR1 is SGHTA, CDR2 FQGNSA, per germline. CDR3 length: 12 residues. V dropped 3 bases and J dropped 9 bases, with 10 bases sitting between them. CDR3: CASSFETGTQYF. Here the CDR3 DNA reads TGTGCCAGCAGCTTTGAGACCGGGACGCAGTATTTT.

This clonotype was seen only a few times. This rearrangement joins TRBV19 to TRBJ2-7; D ambiguous. Deletions cut 4 bases from V and 0 bases from J, with 4 bases between. This CDR3 comprises 12 residues. CDR1 LNHDA and CDR2 SQIVND come from the germline V gene (reference sequence). CDR3 sequence (DNA): TGTGCCAGTAGTAGCGGCTCCTACGAGCAGTACTTC. Amino acids: CASSSGSYEQYF.

This chain links TRBV19 with TRBJ2-2, with D possibly being TRBD1 or TRBD2 (5 bases each). V was clipped by 10 bases and J by 0 bases, with 12 bases between them. Germline loops: CDR1 LNHDA, CDR2 SQIVND (reference sequence). The length of the CDR3 is 14 residues. The CDR3 protein is CAKAGTANTGELFF. CDR3 DNA sequence: TGTGCCAAAGCCGGGACGGCGAACACCGGGGAGCTGTTTTTT.

This clonotype was detected only once. This sequence joins TRBV7-6 and TRBJ1-2; no clear D gene. Between the trimmed V and J ends, which lost 1 base and 2 bases, there was a span of 8 bases. The CDR3 extends over 14 amino acids. Germline lookup yields CDR1 SGHVS and CDR2 FNYEAQ. CDR3 nucleotide sequence: TGTGCCAGCAGCTTAGGGCATAAGAACTATGGCTACACCTTC. Protein product: CASSLGHKNYGYTF.

V usage is TRBV5-6 and J usage is TRBJ2-2; D might be TRBD2 (6 bases). Trimming shortened V by 4 bases and J by 0 bases, and 16 bases separated the two germline ends. The CDR3 runs to 17 residues. Germline loops: CDR1 SGHDT, CDR2 YYEEEE. CDR3 sequence: CASSAAGQGPNTGELFF. CDR3 DNA: TGTGCCAGCAGCGCCGCGGGGCAGGGCCCGAACACCGGGGAGCTGTTTTTT.